These 22 T cell receptor beta chains originate from one sample sequenced in a study of T cells in localized non-small cell lung cancer. Some clones are missing from TCRdb's copy, which holds only in-frame ones; the method was immunoSEQ multiplex PCR. The sample shows under 40,000 clones, roughly 86% of them seen only once. Material: peripheral blood, obtained before any cancer treatment. These receptors were taken from a woman aged 40-69 years with stage I lung adenocarcinoma.

This clone was picked up one time. The J gene is TRBJ2-3, the V gene TRBV30; the D is unclear. This CDR3 has 14 amino acids. V was trimmed by 3 bases and J by 6 bases, leaving 16 bases between them. Germline CDR1 is GTSNPN and CDR2 is SVGIG (reference sequence). The CDR3 DNA sequence: TGTGCCTGGAGCCTCGCGTCGACATCTGATACGCAGTATTTT. As protein: CAWSLASTSDTQYF.

V and J are TRBV18 and TRBJ1-3, with D hard to call. This CDR3 has 14 residues. Germline V gene sequence: CDR1 KGHSH, CDR2 LQKENI. The V end lost 3 bases, the J end lost 0 bases, and 6 bases lay between the germline ends. For the CDR3, the DNA is TGTGCCAGCTCACCCCGGGACTCTGGAAACACCATATATTTT. Encoded protein: CASSPRDSGNTIYF.

This chain links TRBV18 with TRBJ2-2; no definite D call. V dropped 2 bases and J dropped 6 bases, with 10 bases sitting between them. Looked up from germline, CDR1 is KGHSH and CDR2 is LQKENI. The length of the CDR3 is 14 residues. CDR3 nucleotides: TGTGCCAGCTCACCATCAAGAAACGCCGGGGAGCTGTTTTTT. Translating it yields CASSPSRNAGELFF.

This clone was recorded once. The chain is built from TRBV27 and TRBJ1-1; no clear D gene. Trimming removed 5 bases at V and 7 bases at J, with 14 bases between. The CDR3 has 13 residues. CDR1 and CDR2 (germline): MNHEY, SMNVEV (reference sequence). The CDR3 region has the DNA TGTGCCAGCAGTATACATGCATATAGTGAAGCTTTCTTT. Protein product: CASSIHAYSEAFF.

This clone was seen just once. CDR3 in DNA: TGTGCCAGCTCACCAGCAGAAGTGAACACTGAAGCTTTCTTT. It translates to CASSPAEVNTEAFF. The chain recombines TRBV18 with TRBJ1-1; D is ambiguous. CDR3 size: 14 residues. Germline CDR1 reads KGHSH; CDR2 reads LQKENI. Trimming removed 2 bases at V and 0 bases at J, with 7 bases between.

The chain carries TRBV2 and TRBJ2-5, with TRBD1 as a possible D gene (6 bases). With 7 bases removed from V and 5 bases from J, the gap between germline ends came to 8 bases. The CDR3 loop spans 11 amino acids. Germline V gene data show CDR1 as SNHLY and CDR2 as FYNNEI. CDR3 region: CASTQGETQYF. The CDR3 DNA reads TGTGCCAGCACCCAGGGGGAGACCCAGTACTTC.

The chain couples TRBV4-3 to TRBJ1-1; D gene ambiguous. V was trimmed by 4 bases and J by 3 bases, leaving 12 bases between them. This CDR3 has 14 residues. Looked up from germline, CDR1 is LGHNA and CDR2 is YSLEER. Here the CDR3 reads CASSLGHGDTEAFF. The CDR3 nucleotides are TGCGCCAGCAGCCTCGGGCATGGGGACACTGAAGCTTTCTTT.

This clone came up a few times. J is TRBJ2-2 and V is TRBV7-7; D is ambiguous. V was pared by 1 base and J by 1 base, with 7 bases between. The germline V gene encodes CDR1 SSHAT and CDR2 FNYEAQ (reference sequence). This CDR3 spans 15 amino acids. CDR3 sequence: CASSLDRRNTGELFF. CDR3 nucleotide sequence: TGTGCCAGCAGCTTAGACAGACGGAACACCGGGGAGCTGTTTTTT.

V gene TRBV25-1 combines with J gene TRBJ2-2, with TRBD1 identical over 7 bases. Per the germline V gene, CDR1 is MGHDK and CDR2 is SYGVNS. J was trimmed by 2 bases and V by 5 bases; bases with no gene match: 8. CDR3 length equals 16 residues. The CDR3 spells CASSPDRAINTGELFF. For the CDR3, the DNA is TGTGCCAGCAGTCCCGACAGGGCCATAAACACCGGGGAGCTGTTTTTT.

V gene TRBV11-3 combines with J gene TRBJ2-7, with a weak D call TRBD1 (5 bases). This CDR3 spans 13 amino acids. Germline lookup yields CDR1 SGHNT and CDR2 YENEEA. Trimming took 6 bases from V and 2 from J, leaving 11 bases between them. For the CDR3, the DNA is TGTGCCAGCAGATCGACAGAGACCTACGAGCAGTACTTC. Protein: CASRSTETYEQYF.

V is TRBV29-1 and J is TRBJ2-3; D not certain. V lost 2 bases to trimming and J lost 0 bases, with 9 bases between them. The CDR3 extends over 14 amino acids. CDR1 and CDR2 (germline): SQVTM, ANQGSEA. The CDR3: CSVEPRASTDTQYF. The DNA for the CDR3 is TGCAGCGTTGAACCACGGGCGAGCACAGATACGCAGTATTTT.

Notes on this clone: A junction end diverges from the germline sequence, so it may reflect a read error. CDR3: CASSQEGSNQPQHF. The CDR3 DNA sequence: TGCGCCAGCAGCCAAGAAGGGAGCAATCAGCCCCAGCATTTT. The chain uses TRBV7-9 and TRBJ1-5; D unresolved. The germline gives CDR1 SEHNR, CDR2 FQNEAQ (reference sequence). The CDR3 extends over 14 amino acids.

V gene TRBV7-2 combines with J gene TRBJ2-1, with 9 positions matching TRBD2. Trimming cost V 1 base and J 5 bases; bases outside gene matches: 6. Germline CDR1 and CDR2: SGHTA and FQGNSA. CDR3 size: 16 residues. The CDR3: CASSLVGGGAHNEQFF. CDR3 DNA: TGTGCCAGCAGCTTAGTCGGCGGGGGGGCCCACAATGAGCAGTTCTTC. The complete variable domain, with remaining parts taken from reference TRBV7-2 and TRBJ2-1, reads GAGVSQSPSNKVTEKGKDVELRCDPISGHTALYWYRQSLGQGLEFLIYFQGNSAPDKSGLPSDRFSAERTGGSVSTLTIQRTQQEDSAVYLCASSLVGGGAHNEQFFGPGTRLTVL.

The V gene is TRBV11-2, the J gene TRBJ1-3; D not certain. CDR3 length equals 13 residues. Germline loops: CDR1 SGHAT, CDR2 FQNNGV. The V end was cut by 0 bases, the J end by 3 bases, with 3 bases between. CDR3 DNA: TGTGCCAGCAGCTTAGACGTTGGAAACACCATATATTTT. Amino acids: CASSLDVGNTIYF.

CDR3 DNA: TGTGCCAGCAGCTCCAGACTAGCGGGGAGCACAGATACGCAGTATTTT. Translated: CASSSRLAGSTDTQYF. This chain joins TRBV7-9 and TRBJ2-3, with 11 bases matching TRBD2. Germline values: CDR1 SEHNR, CDR2 FQNEAQ (reference sequence). CDR3 size: 16 residues. Losses at the gene ends were 4 bases for V and 0 bases for J; bases not matched to a gene: 3. The full variable domain, completed using reference TRBV7-9 and TRBJ2-3, is DTGVSQNPRHKITKRGQNVTFRCDPISEHNRLYWYRQTLGQGPEFLTYFQNEAQLEKSRLLSDRFSAERPKGSFSTLEIQRTEQGDSAMYLCASSSRLAGSTDTQYFGPGTRLTVL.

V gene TRBV12-5 combines with J gene TRBJ1-4; 7 bases are a match to TRBD1. With V trimmed by 0 bases and J by 7 bases, 5 bases remained unmatched. The germline gives CDR1 LGHNT, CDR2 FRNRAP. The CDR3 spans 15 residues. The CDR3 DNA follows: TGTGCTAGTGGTTTGGTCAGGGGGTTAGGTGAAAAACTGTTTTTT. Translated, it gives CASGLVRGLGEKLFF.

V and J are TRBV5-6 and TRBJ1-1; D is unclear. Trimming cost V 3 bases and J 5 bases, with 11 bases left between them. Per the germline V gene, CDR1 is SGHDT and CDR2 is YYEEEE. This CDR3 contains 13 residues. CDR3 in amino acids: CASSSPLGTEAFF. The CDR3 nucleotides are TGTGCCAGCAGCTCCCCACTTGGGACTGAAGCTTTCTTT.

This chain uses TRBV4-3 with TRBJ1-2; 8 bases are a match to TRBD1. CDR3 length: 18 residues. V lost 3 bases to trimming and J lost 6 bases; unmatched junction nucleotides: 18. The V gene's germline CDR1 is LGHNA and CDR2 YSLEER. The CDR3 protein is CASSQDQGAPAWGHGYTF. CDR3 coding DNA: TGCGCCAGCAGCCAGGATCAGGGGGCTCCCGCCTGGGGCCATGGCTACACCTTC.

V gene TRBV5-5 combines with J gene TRBJ2-2; 7 nucleotides line up with TRBD2. The V and J ends lost 4 bases and 3 bases, in that order; junction bases with no gene match: 3. The germline gives CDR1 SGHKS, CDR2 YYEKEE (reference sequence). This CDR3 contains 14 residues. The CDR3 here is CASSGLGYTGELFF. The CDR3 coding sequence is TGTGCCAGCAGCGGACTAGGGTACACCGGGGAGCTGTTTTTT.

The chain uses TRBV4-1 and TRBJ2-3; 10 bases line up with TRBD2. V lost 0 bases to trimming and J lost 1 base; unmatched junction nucleotides: 4. The germline gives CDR1 MGHRA, CDR2 YSYEKL. This CDR3 region has 17 residues. The CDR3 region is CASSQESLAGGTDTQYF. In nucleotides, the CDR3 is TGCGCCAGCAGCCAAGAGAGCCTAGCGGGGGGCACAGATACGCAGTATTTT.

The chain links TRBV7-2 to TRBJ2-1, with TRBD2 matching over 7 bases. The CDR3 has 14 amino acids. Germline V CDR1 and CDR2: SGHTA, FQGNSA. V dropped 1 base and J dropped 9; count of bases not matched to a gene: 6. CDR3 sequence (DNA): TGTGCCAGCAGCTTAGATGCGGGGAGGGGTGAGCAGTTCTTC. Translating it yields CASSLDAGRGEQFF.

The CDR3: CASTPSGVYNEQFF. CDR3 DNA sequence: TGCGCCAGCACTCCATCGGGGGTCTACAATGAGCAGTTCTTC. V usage is TRBV5-1 and J usage is TRBJ2-1; perhaps TRBD2 as D (6 bases). CDR1 and CDR2 (germline): SGHRS, YFSETQ. Trimming removed 6 bases from V and 3 bases from J, with 13 bases in between. This CDR3 is 14 amino acids long.